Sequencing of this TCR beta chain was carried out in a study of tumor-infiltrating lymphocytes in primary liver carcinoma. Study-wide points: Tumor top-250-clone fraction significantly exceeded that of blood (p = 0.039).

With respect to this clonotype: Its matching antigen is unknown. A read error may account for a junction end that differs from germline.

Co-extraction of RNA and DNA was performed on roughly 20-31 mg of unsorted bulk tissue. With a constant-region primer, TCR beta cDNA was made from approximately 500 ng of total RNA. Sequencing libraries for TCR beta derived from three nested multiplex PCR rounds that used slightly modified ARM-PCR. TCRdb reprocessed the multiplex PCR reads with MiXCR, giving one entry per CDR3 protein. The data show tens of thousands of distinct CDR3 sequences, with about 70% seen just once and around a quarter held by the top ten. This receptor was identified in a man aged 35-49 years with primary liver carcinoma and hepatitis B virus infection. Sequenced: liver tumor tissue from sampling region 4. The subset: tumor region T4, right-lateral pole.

CDR3 coding DNA: TGCAGCGCTGATGAAGAAGGACAGGGGGTCTACGAGCAGTATTTC. Translated: CSADEEGQGVYEQYF. The chain links TRBV29-1 to TRBJ2-7, with 10 bases lining up with TRBD1. Germline CDR1 is SQVTM and CDR2 is ANQGSEA. The CDR3 loop spans 15 amino acids.